The clone carrying this T cell receptor (beta chain) came up a few times. What it binds is unknown. The entry originates in a study of blood T cells in healthy people across ages. On the study more broadly: About one barcoded beta molecule was captured per two T cells (by template switching). Findings and limits, study-wide: The CMV status of each donor remained undetermined, and this could have confounded shifts in expanded clonotypes.

Then a second PCR, running about 6 to 12 cycles, was carried out with a sample-barcoded 5' primer and a J-beta primer mix. Per-sample output comprised a minimum of 2.5 million paired-end reads containing CDR3. TCRdb re-called the 5' RACE reads through MiXCR, storing one row per CDR3 protein. The sample gives roughly 800,000 distinct CDR3 sequences, roughly 64% of which show up once; roughly 20% is in the top ten. Every participating donor contributed about 10 milliliters of peripheral blood through a draw. Germline trimming cut 3 bases from V and 5 bases from J; bases unmatched to any gene: 7. This CDR3 is 16 amino acids long. The germline gives CDR1 LNHNV, CDR2 YYDKDF (reference sequence).

V and J are TRBV15 and TRBJ2-1; 10 bases align to TRBD2. The sample was blood. The sequence was obtained from a young man in good health. CDR3 amino acids: CATSRRAGGPNNEQFF. For the CDR3, the DNA is TGTGCCACCAGCAGGCGAGCGGGAGGGCCGAACAATGAGCAGTTCTTC.